What follows is one T cell receptor (beta chain) and its context. The antigen is undetermined. This record comes from a study of CD8 T cells in ankylosing spondylitis. TCRdb analysed the 5' RACE reads with MiXCR anew, one entry per CDR3 protein. The data contain 200,000 to 300,000 distinct CDR3 sequences, roughly a tenth of them singletons. General observations from the study: Peripheral blood samples showed relatively rare disease-linked clones, and these clones were CD8+.

Trimming cost V 5 bases and J 0 bases, with 17 bases left between them. The CDR3 is made up of 16 amino acids. The TCR was taken from a male donor with ankylosing spondylitis or in good health (not recorded which). The chain joins TRBV12-3 or TRBV12-4 to TRBJ2-7; D ambiguous. The sample was blood, either unsorted or a sorted T cell fraction (not recorded which). CDR3 amino acids: CASSPQAAVSSYEQYF. Here the CDR3 DNA reads TGTGCCAGCAGTCCCCAAGCTGCGGTGAGCTCCTACGAGCAGTACTTC.